The sequence of this T cell receptor beta chain was determined in a study of blood T cell repertoires in COVID-19. About the research overall: Whether acute or convalescent, the COVID-19 samples came from the United States, Italy and Spain.

The CDR3 runs to 16 residues. Germline V lookup: CDR1 KGHDR, CDR2 SFDVKD. Remarks on this clone: A junction boundary mismatches the germline segment, possibly from a read error. This specimen includes other DNA sequences encoding the same CDR3.

As originally analysed: Scientists estimated how many nucleated cells there were by amplifying reference gene primers. Sequencing used immunoSEQ multiplex PCR; TCRdb keeps in-frame clones, though not all of them. The V and J calls and clone size come from that table; D and trimming were worked out from the DNA. The sample lists 45,000 to 55,000 clones; about 86% were seen once. This chain links TRBV24-1 with TRBJ1-5; D may be TRBD1 (5 bases). This receptor was identified in a man between 65 and 85 years old with active COVID-19. Sequenced: peripheral blood. In nucleotides, the CDR3 is TGCGCCACCAGTGATTTGAAGTCAGCGGGGGATCAGCCCCAGCATTTT. Translated, it gives CATSDLKSAGDQPQHF.